The rows below give T cell receptor beta chains drawn from one sample of a study of cytomegalovirus exposure and HLA in healthy donors. Sequencing used immunoSEQ multiplex PCR; TCRdb keeps in-frame clones, though not all of them. The sample's table shows roughly 78,000 clones. Input material: PBMCs. These receptor sequences come from a middle-aged man in good health and CMV-seronegative. The CDR3 runs from the conserved cysteine through the conserved F or W. D genes are given only for firm matches. The listing skips clone size in some rows; elsewhere it reads once, few, many or a size class.

j_gene: TRBJ2-7
d_gene: .
abundance: .
v_gene: TRBV10-1
CDR3nt: TGCGCCAGCAGTCAGGGACACCTCGCTGGCGAGCAGTACTTC
CDR3aa: CASSQGHLAGEQYF

j_gene: TRBJ2-7
d_gene: TRBD2
abundance: .
v_gene: TRBV4-1
CDR3nt: TGCGCCAGCAGCCAACCCCGACTAGCGGGGGCCTCCTACGAGCAGTACTTC
CDR3aa: CASSQPRLAGASYEQYF

j_gene: TRBJ2-7
d_gene: TRBD1
abundance: .
v_gene: TRBV5-5
CDR3nt: TGTGCCAGCAGCTTGGACAGGGGTTTCGAGCAGTACTTC
CDR3aa: CASSLDRGFEQYF

j_gene: TRBJ1-2
d_gene: .
abundance: .
v_gene: TRBV30
CDR3nt: TGTGCCTGGAGTTTGCGAGTTGACACTGGACTCTACACCTTC
CDR3aa: CAWSLRVDTGLYTF

j_gene: TRBJ2-2
d_gene: TRBD2
abundance: .
v_gene: TRBV25-1
CDR3nt: TGTGCCAGCAGGGGAGCCGGGACTAGCGGGAACACCGGGGAGCTGTTTTTT
CDR3aa: CASRGAGTSGNTGELFF

j_gene: TRBJ1-2
d_gene: TRBD1
abundance: .
v_gene: TRBV5-1
CDR3nt: TGCGCCAGCAGCGAACAGGGGCATGGAAACTATGGCTACACCTTC
CDR3aa: CASSEQGHGNYGYTF

j_gene: TRBJ2-3
d_gene: .
abundance: .
v_gene: TRBV6-5
CDR3nt: TGTGCCAGCAGTTACCAAGGGCCAGGGTTAGGTACGCAGTATTTT
CDR3aa: CASSYQGPGLGTQYF

j_gene: TRBJ2-2
d_gene: .
abundance: .
v_gene: TRBV5-1
CDR3nt: TGCGCCAGCAGCTTGGGAGTAGGAGGGACCGGGGAGCTGTTTTTT
CDR3aa: CASSLGVGGTGELFF

j_gene: TRBJ2-7
d_gene: TRBD1
abundance: .
v_gene: TRBV5-1
CDR3nt: TGCGCCAGCAGCCAGACAGGGGTTGTGTACGAGCAGTACTTC
CDR3aa: CASSQTGVVYEQYF

j_gene: TRBJ1-4
d_gene: .
abundance: .
v_gene: TRBV2
CDR3nt: TGTGCCAGCAGTCCTGAGTCGACAGGTTTTGGTGAAAAACTGTTTTTT
CDR3aa: CASSPESTGFGEKLFF

j_gene: TRBJ2-2
d_gene: TRBD1
abundance: .
v_gene: TRBV6-6
CDR3nt: TGTGCCAGCAGCTCAAGGGGGCCCGGGGAGCTGTTTTTT
CDR3aa: CASSSRGPGELFF

j_gene: TRBJ2-7
d_gene: TRBD2
abundance: .
v_gene: TRBV28
CDR3nt: TGTGCCAGCGGACTAGCGGGAGGCATTAGCTCCTACGAGCAGTACTTC
CDR3aa: CASGLAGGISSYEQYF

j_gene: TRBJ2-7
d_gene: TRBD2
abundance: .
v_gene: TRBV11-2
CDR3nt: TGTGCCAGCAGGAGGGGACTAGCAGTTAACTACGAGCAGTACTTC
CDR3aa: CASRRGLAVNYEQYF

j_gene: TRBJ2-3
d_gene: .
abundance: .
v_gene: TRBV4-3
CDR3nt: TGCGCCAGCAGCCAACGGTCCGGGTCTAGCACAGATACGCAGTATTTT
CDR3aa: CASSQRSGSSTDTQYF

j_gene: TRBJ2-7
d_gene: TRBD1
abundance: .
v_gene: TRBV29-1
CDR3nt: TGCAGCGTCGAGACAGGGGGCGATCCATACGAGCAGTACTTC
CDR3aa: CSVETGGDPYEQYF

j_gene: TRBJ2-3
d_gene: TRBD2
abundance: .
v_gene: TRBV27
CDR3nt: TGTGCCAGCAGTTCTCCGGGGACTAGCGGGGGGCGGGTAACGCAGTATTTT
CDR3aa: CASSSPGTSGGRVTQYF

j_gene: TRBJ2-1
d_gene: .
abundance: .
v_gene: TRBV29-1
CDR3nt: TGCAGCGTTAGGGGGGGTCGGGAGAGCAAGTACAATGAGCAGTTCTTC
CDR3aa: CSVRGGRESKYNEQFF

j_gene: TRBJ1-2
d_gene: .
abundance: .
v_gene: TRBV19
CDR3nt: TGTGCCAGTAGTACGCGGCGGGGGCAGGATGGCTACACCTTC
CDR3aa: CASSTRRGQDGYTF

j_gene: TRBJ2-2
d_gene: .
abundance: .
v_gene: TRBV27
CDR3nt: TGTGCCAGCAGTTACAGGGGCGGGGGGACCGGGGAGCTGTTTTTT
CDR3aa: CASSYRGGGTGELFF

j_gene: TRBJ2-4
d_gene: TRBD2
abundance: .
v_gene: TRBV6-1
CDR3nt: TGTGCCAGCCAAACTTCTAGCGGGATAGGGAACATTCAGTACTTC
CDR3aa: CASQTSSGIGNIQYF

j_gene: TRBJ1-1
d_gene: TRBD1
abundance: .
v_gene: TRBV15
CDR3nt: TGTGCCACCAGCAGATTGACAGGGTACGCCTCCTCTGAAGCTTTCTTT
CDR3aa: CATSRLTGYASSEAFF

j_gene: TRBJ2-3
d_gene: .
abundance: .
v_gene: TRBV14
CDR3nt: TGTGCCAGCAGCCAAGTGAGGCGCGGTACGCAGTATTTT
CDR3aa: CASSQVRRGTQYF

j_gene: TRBJ2-3
d_gene: .
abundance: .
v_gene: TRBV5-6
CDR3nt: TGTGCCAGCAGCCAAACTAGCACAGATACGCAGTATTTT
CDR3aa: CASSQTSTDTQYF

j_gene: TRBJ1-4
d_gene: .
abundance: .
v_gene: TRBV4-1
CDR3nt: TGCGCCAGCAGCCAAGAGCACAGGGTAGGCGAAAAACTGTTTTTT
CDR3aa: CASSQEHRVGEKLFF

j_gene: TRBJ1-1
d_gene: .
abundance: .
v_gene: TRBV6-5
CDR3nt: TGTGCCAGCACCCCCCCAGGGAAGGACACTGAGGCTTTCTTT
CDR3aa: CASTPPGKDTEAFF

j_gene: TRBJ2-7
d_gene: TRBD1
abundance: .
v_gene: TRBV7-9
CDR3nt: TGTGCCAGCAGCACTACAGGGGGCGAGCAGTACTTC
CDR3aa: CASSTTGGEQYF

j_gene: TRBJ1-1
d_gene: TRBD1
abundance: .
v_gene: TRBV6-1
CDR3nt: TGTGCCAGCGGCTGGGACAGGGGGAACACTGAAGCTTTCTTT
CDR3aa: CASGWDRGNTEAFF

j_gene: TRBJ2-1
d_gene: TRBD2
abundance: .
v_gene: TRBV4-2
CDR3nt: TGTGCCAGCAGCCAAGAGCGCGTCGGGGGGGCTGATGAGCAGTTCTTC
CDR3aa: CASSQERVGGADEQFF

j_gene: TRBJ2-7
d_gene: .
abundance: .
v_gene: TRBV2
CDR3nt: TGTGCCAGCAGCCCTCACTATGAGCAGTACTTC
CDR3aa: CASSPHYEQYF

j_gene: TRBJ2-7
d_gene: .
abundance: .
v_gene: TRBV19
CDR3nt: TGTGCCAGTAGAGGCGAGGGCCACGAGCAGTACTTC
CDR3aa: CASRGEGHEQYF

j_gene: TRBJ2-7
d_gene: TRBD2
abundance: .
v_gene: TRBV2
CDR3nt: TGTGCCAGTTCTCTAGCGGGGGGGCCCTACGAGCAGTACTTC
CDR3aa: CASSLAGGPYEQYF

j_gene: TRBJ2-1
d_gene: .
abundance: .
v_gene: TRBV11-2
CDR3nt: TGTGCCAGCAGTCTAAATAGTGGGCAGTTCTTC
CDR3aa: CASSLNSGQFF

j_gene: TRBJ2-6
d_gene: .
abundance: .
v_gene: TRBV7-9
CDR3nt: TGTGCCAGCAGCTTATTGCGTGTCGGGGCCAACGTCCTGACTTTC
CDR3aa: CASSLLRVGANVLTF

j_gene: TRBJ2-7
d_gene: TRBD1
abundance: .
v_gene: TRBV18
CDR3nt: TGTGCCAGCTCACCAGGGACAGGGTACGAGCAGTACTTC
CDR3aa: CASSPGTGYEQYF

j_gene: TRBJ2-7
d_gene: .
abundance: medium-sized
v_gene: TRBV2
CDR3nt: TGTGCCAGCAGGGGAGAATCCTACGAGCAGTACTTC
CDR3aa: CASRGESYEQYF

j_gene: TRBJ2-6
d_gene: .
abundance: .
v_gene: TRBV4-3
CDR3nt: TGCGCCAGCAGCCAAGCTTTTGTCAGGGCCAGCTCTGGGGCCAACGTCCTGACTTTC
CDR3aa: CASSQAFVRASSGANVLTF

j_gene: TRBJ2-1
d_gene: TRBD1
abundance: .
v_gene: TRBV7-9
CDR3nt: TGTGCCAGCAGCCAGACAGGGCCCTCCTACAATGAGCAGTTCTTC
CDR3aa: CASSQTGPSYNEQFF

j_gene: TRBJ2-3
d_gene: .
abundance: .
v_gene: TRBV4-1
CDR3nt: TGCGCCAGCAGCCAAGTCTCCGGACTATCGGATACGCAGTATTTT
CDR3aa: CASSQVSGLSDTQYF

j_gene: TRBJ2-5
d_gene: .
abundance: .
v_gene: TRBV6-6
CDR3nt: TGTGCCAGCAGTCCCGGGGGGCAGACCCAGTACTTC
CDR3aa: CASSPGGQTQYF

j_gene: TRBJ2-3
d_gene: TRBD2
abundance: .
v_gene: TRBV30
CDR3nt: TGTGCCTGGGCTATAGCGGGAGGCCGCACAGATACGCAGTATTTT
CDR3aa: CAWAIAGGRTDTQYF

j_gene: TRBJ2-5
d_gene: .
abundance: .
v_gene: TRBV4-1
CDR3nt: TGCGCCAGCAGCCAAGATTTTGTATCCCGACTACTACGAGAGACCCAGTACTTC
CDR3aa: CASSQDFVSRLLRETQYF

j_gene: TRBJ2-1
d_gene: TRBD2
abundance: .
v_gene: TRBV7-9
CDR3nt: TGTGCCAGCAGCGGCGGGGGGGGGTACAATGAGCAGTTCTTC
CDR3aa: CASSGGGGYNEQFF

j_gene: TRBJ1-1
d_gene: .
abundance: .
v_gene: TRBV5-4
CDR3nt: TGTGCCAGCAGCTTGGGGACAGTGAACACTGAAGCTTTCTTT
CDR3aa: CASSLGTVNTEAFF

j_gene: TRBJ1-2
d_gene: TRBD1
abundance: .
v_gene: TRBV6-4
CDR3nt: TGTGCCAGCAGCCGACAGGGCGCCGGATTAACCGAAGGCTACACCTTC
CDR3aa: CASSRQGAGLTEGYTF

j_gene: TRBJ2-1
d_gene: TRBD2
abundance: .
v_gene: TRBV19
CDR3nt: TGTGCCAGTAGTATAGTGGGCGGGAGGGTTCCCGGCGGTGAGCAGTTCTTC
CDR3aa: CASSIVGGRVPGGEQFF

j_gene: TRBJ2-7
d_gene: .
abundance: .
v_gene: TRBV7-8
CDR3nt: TGTGCCAGCAGCTTGGGACAAACTTCTACCTACGAGCAGTACTTC
CDR3aa: CASSLGQTSTYEQYF

j_gene: TRBJ1-2
d_gene: .
abundance: .
v_gene: TRBV5-1
CDR3nt: TGCGCCAGCAGCCCCGGAACCCGGGGGGGGAGGGAAGGCTACACCTTC
CDR3aa: CASSPGTRGGREGYTF

j_gene: TRBJ2-1
d_gene: TRBD2
abundance: .
v_gene: TRBV4-1
CDR3nt: TGCGCCAGCAGCCAAGAACCGCTAGCGGGGGGGCTCGGTGAGCAGTTCTTC
CDR3aa: CASSQEPLAGGLGEQFF

j_gene: TRBJ2-7
d_gene: TRBD1
abundance: .
v_gene: TRBV19
CDR3nt: TGTGCCACGCGGGACAGGGGGCCCGAGCAGTACTTC
CDR3aa: CATRDRGPEQYF

j_gene: TRBJ2-5
d_gene: TRBD1
abundance: .
v_gene: TRBV5-4
CDR3nt: TGTGCCAGCAGCTTGATAGGGGGCGAAGAGACCCAGTACTTC
CDR3aa: CASSLIGGEETQYF

j_gene: TRBJ2-5
d_gene: TRBD1
abundance: .
v_gene: TRBV14
CDR3nt: TGTGCCAGCAGCCAACAACAGGGGGCGTGGGAGACCCAGTACTTC
CDR3aa: CASSQQQGAWETQYF

j_gene: TRBJ2-3
d_gene: TRBD2
abundance: .
v_gene: TRBV9
CDR3nt: TGTGCCAGCAGCGTAGGACTAGCGGGGGCAGATACGCAGTATTTT
CDR3aa: CASSVGLAGADTQYF

j_gene: TRBJ1-2
d_gene: .
abundance: .
v_gene: TRBV19
CDR3nt: TGTGCCAGTAGTGTGGGGATACAGGAAGCAGACTATGGCTACACCTTC
CDR3aa: CASSVGIQEADYGYTF

j_gene: TRBJ1-2
d_gene: .
abundance: .
v_gene: TRBV4-1
CDR3nt: TGCGCCAGCAGCCACGGATTGTCGCAGGGGTTTCGTGGCTACACCTTC
CDR3aa: CASSHGLSQGFRGYTF

j_gene: TRBJ1-1
d_gene: TRBD1
abundance: .
v_gene: TRBV2
CDR3nt: TGTGCCAGTAGTCAGCAGGGGGCGATCGGTGAAGCTTTCTTT
CDR3aa: CASSQQGAIGEAFF

j_gene: TRBJ1-5
d_gene: .
abundance: .
v_gene: TRBV19
CDR3nt: TGTGCCAGTAGAACCACATGGGAGGGGGGCAATCAGCCCCAGCATTTT
CDR3aa: CASRTTWEGGNQPQHF